The rows below give T cell receptor beta chains drawn from one sample of a study of blood T cell repertoires in COVID-19. Some clones are missing from TCRdb's copy, which holds only in-frame ones; the method was immunoSEQ multiplex PCR. This table has 200,000 to 250,000 clones, about four fifths appearing once. The sequenced sample consisted of PBMCs or T cells enriched from blood (not recorded which). Every receptor here comes from a man aged 55 to 70 who had recovered from COVID-19. Each CDR3 is given with its conserved first and last residue. Fields, in order: CDR3 DNA, CDR3 protein, clone size, V gene, D gene, J gene. A D gene is named only where the DNA matches it firmly. For some rows the clone size is stated as once, few or many, or as a class when expanded; others skip it.

CDR3 DNA: TGTGCCAGTAGTATCGATCAGCAGGGGGTTTATGGAAACACCATATATTTT
CDR3 protein: CASSIDQQGVYGNTIYF
clone size: -
V gene: TRBV19
D gene: TRBD1
J gene: TRBJ1-3

CDR3 DNA: TGCGCCAGCAGCTTGGACAGGGGGCAATCCTATGGCTACACCTTC
CDR3 protein: CASSLDRGQSYGYTF
clone size: -
V gene: TRBV4-1
D gene: TRBD1
J gene: TRBJ1-2

CDR3 DNA: TGTGCCAGCAGTCCCTTCAGTGTGGTACAGAAAAATCAGCCCCAGCATTTT
CDR3 protein: CASSPFSVVQKNQPQHF
clone size: -
V gene: TRBV27
D gene: -
J gene: TRBJ1-5

CDR3 DNA: TGTGCCACCAGCGCCGGACTAGCGGGGGGGCCCGGGGAGCTGTTTTTT
CDR3 protein: CATSAGLAGGPGELFF
clone size: -
V gene: TRBV24-1
D gene: TRBD2
J gene: TRBJ2-2

CDR3 DNA: TGTGCCAGCAGCCGACAGGACACGAACACTGAAGCTTTCTTT
CDR3 protein: CASSRQDTNTEAFF
clone size: -
V gene: TRBV3-1/TRBV3-2
D gene: -
J gene: TRBJ1-1

CDR3 DNA: TGTGCCAGTAGTATGGTAGCGGCGGACACCGGGGAGCTGTTTTTT
CDR3 protein: CASSMVAADTGELFF
clone size: once
V gene: TRBV19
D gene: -
J gene: TRBJ2-2

CDR3 DNA: TGTGCCAGTAGTATAGCCATTAATACAGGGGCCGGCACTGAAGCTTTCTTT
CDR3 protein: CASSIAINTGAGTEAFF
clone size: -
V gene: TRBV19
D gene: TRBD1
J gene: TRBJ1-1

CDR3 DNA: TGTGCCAGCAGCGCGGGACAGGGGGCAGGAGAGCAGTACTTC
CDR3 protein: CASSAGQGAGEQYF
clone size: -
V gene: TRBV7-2
D gene: TRBD1
J gene: TRBJ2-7

CDR3 DNA: TGTGCCAGCAGTTACGGGGGCCTCCTCGGAAACACCATATATTTT
CDR3 protein: CASSYGGLLGNTIYF
clone size: -
V gene: TRBV6-2/TRBV6-3
D gene: -
J gene: TRBJ1-3

CDR3 DNA: TGTGCCAGCAGCCGGGACAGAGTCTCTGGAAACACCATATATTTT
CDR3 protein: CASSRDRVSGNTIYF
clone size: once
V gene: TRBV3-1/TRBV3-2
D gene: TRBD1
J gene: TRBJ1-3

CDR3 DNA: TGTGCCAGTAGGATGGATCGCGGGACAGAAAATCAGCCCCAGCATTTT
CDR3 protein: CASRMDRGTENQPQHF
clone size: once
V gene: TRBV19
D gene: TRBD1
J gene: TRBJ1-5

CDR3 DNA: TGTGCCAGCAGCCAACCCGGGACAGTGGATGAAAAACTGTTTTTT
CDR3 protein: CASSQPGTVDEKLFF
clone size: -
V gene: TRBV3-1/TRBV3-2
D gene: TRBD1
J gene: TRBJ1-4

CDR3 DNA: TGCGCCAGCAGCCGCGGAGGGGGGGCGAGGACTGAAGCTTTCTTT
CDR3 protein: CASSRGGGARTEAFF
clone size: -
V gene: TRBV5-1
D gene: -
J gene: TRBJ1-1

CDR3 DNA: TGTGCCAGCAGTCGGGACAGGGGTAGGACCGGGGAGCTGTTTTTT
CDR3 protein: CASSRDRGRTGELFF
clone size: -
V gene: TRBV6-5
D gene: TRBD1
J gene: TRBJ2-2

CDR3 DNA: TGTGCCAGTAAGGAGGACCGGTACAAATCCTACGAGCAGTACTTC
CDR3 protein: CASKEDRYKSYEQYF
clone size: -
V gene: TRBV19
D gene: -
J gene: TRBJ2-7

CDR3 DNA: TGTGCCATCAGTGAGCGACAGGGGAACACTGAAGCTTTCTTT
CDR3 protein: CAISERQGNTEAFF
clone size: -
V gene: TRBV10-3
D gene: TRBD1
J gene: TRBJ1-1

CDR3 DNA: TGTGCCACCAGCAGGCAGGGGGGTTATAGCACTGAAGCTTTCTTT
CDR3 protein: CATSRQGGYSTEAFF
clone size: -
V gene: TRBV15
D gene: TRBD1
J gene: TRBJ1-1

CDR3 DNA: TGTGCCAGCAGTCGAGTGCTCGGACAGGGCCGGAGCGAGCAGTACTTC
CDR3 protein: CASSRVLGQGRSEQYF
clone size: few
V gene: TRBV6-6
D gene: TRBD1
J gene: TRBJ2-7

CDR3 DNA: TGCGCCAGCAGCACCGGAACTACTGGAAACACCATATATTTT
CDR3 protein: CASSTGTTGNTIYF
clone size: -
V gene: TRBV5-1
D gene: -
J gene: TRBJ1-3

CDR3 DNA: TGTGCCAGCAGTCCCAGGACAGGGAATAGATATGGCTACACCTTC
CDR3 protein: CASSPRTGNRYGYTF
clone size: -
V gene: TRBV6-6
D gene: TRBD1
J gene: TRBJ1-2

CDR3 DNA: TGTGCCAGCAGGGACACGGGAGGTAGCGATACGCAGTATTTT
CDR3 protein: CASRDTGGSDTQYF
clone size: -
V gene: TRBV25-1
D gene: TRBD2
J gene: TRBJ2-3

CDR3 DNA: TGTGCCAGCAGCTTACGGTCGGGGTCCTACAATGAGCAGTTCTTC
CDR3 protein: CASSLRSGSYNEQFF
clone size: -
V gene: TRBV11-3
D gene: -
J gene: TRBJ2-1

CDR3 DNA: TGTGCCACTACCCATGGGCGGGGGGGCCTGGCCGGGGAGCTGTTTTTT
CDR3 protein: CATTHGRGGLAGELFF
clone size: -
V gene: TRBV19
D gene: TRBD2
J gene: TRBJ2-2

CDR3 DNA: TGTGCCTGGAGTCAAGGAGGCGAAGCTTTCTTT
CDR3 protein: CAWSQGGEAFF
clone size: -
V gene: TRBV30
D gene: -
J gene: TRBJ1-1

CDR3 DNA: TGTGCCAGCAGTCTAACAGGGGATCAGCCCCAGCATTTT
CDR3 protein: CASSLTGDQPQHF
clone size: -
V gene: TRBV6-5
D gene: TRBD1
J gene: TRBJ1-5

CDR3 DNA: TGTGCCAGTAGTGGGACATCCTACAATGAGCAGTTCTTC
CDR3 protein: CASSGTSYNEQFF
clone size: -
V gene: TRBV19
D gene: -
J gene: TRBJ2-1

CDR3 DNA: TGTGCCAGCAGCCAAGATAACAGCTACAATGAGCAGTTCTTC
CDR3 protein: CASSQDNSYNEQFF
clone size: -
V gene: TRBV4-2
D gene: -
J gene: TRBJ2-1